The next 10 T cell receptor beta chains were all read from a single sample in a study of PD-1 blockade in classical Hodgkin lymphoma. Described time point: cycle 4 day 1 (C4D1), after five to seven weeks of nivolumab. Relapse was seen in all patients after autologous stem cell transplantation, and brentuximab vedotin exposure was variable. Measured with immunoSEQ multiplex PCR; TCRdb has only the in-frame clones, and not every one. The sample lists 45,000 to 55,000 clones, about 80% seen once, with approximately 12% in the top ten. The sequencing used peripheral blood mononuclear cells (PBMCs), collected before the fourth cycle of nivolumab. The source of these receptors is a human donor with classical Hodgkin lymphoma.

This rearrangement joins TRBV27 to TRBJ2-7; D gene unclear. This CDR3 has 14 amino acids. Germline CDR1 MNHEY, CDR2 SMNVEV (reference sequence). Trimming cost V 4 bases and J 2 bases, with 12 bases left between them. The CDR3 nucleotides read TGTGCCAGCAGTTCCCTGGTCAAGGCCTACGAGCAGTACTTC. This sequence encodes CASSSLVKAYEQYF.

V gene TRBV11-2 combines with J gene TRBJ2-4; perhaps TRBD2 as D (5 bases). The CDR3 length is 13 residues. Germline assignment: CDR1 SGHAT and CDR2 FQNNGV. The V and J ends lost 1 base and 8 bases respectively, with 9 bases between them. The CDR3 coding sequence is TGTGCCAGCAGCTTAGGGGGAGAAGACATTCAGTACTTC. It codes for CASSLGGEDIQYF. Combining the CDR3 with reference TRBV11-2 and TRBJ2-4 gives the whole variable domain EAGVAQSPRYKIIEKRQSVAFWCNPISGHATLYWYQQILGQGPKLLIQFQNNGVVDDSQLPKDRFSAERLKGVDSTLKIQPAKLEDSAVYLCASSLGGEDIQYFGAGTRLSVL.

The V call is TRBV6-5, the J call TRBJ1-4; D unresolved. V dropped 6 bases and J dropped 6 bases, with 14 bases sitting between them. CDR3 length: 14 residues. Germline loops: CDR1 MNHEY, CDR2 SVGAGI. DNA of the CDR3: TGTGCCAGCAGCCGAATGTCAGAGTATGAAAAACTGTTTTTT. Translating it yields CASSRMSEYEKLFF.

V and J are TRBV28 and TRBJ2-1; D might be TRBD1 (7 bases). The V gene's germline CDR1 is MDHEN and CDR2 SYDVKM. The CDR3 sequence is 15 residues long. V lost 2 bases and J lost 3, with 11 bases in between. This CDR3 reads CASSLGGTVYNEQFF. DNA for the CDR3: TGTGCCAGCAGTTTAGGGGGGACAGTCTACAATGAGCAGTTCTTC.

CDR3 bases: TGTGCCTGGAGTGTGAGGGCTTCCTACGAGCAGTACTTC. Translation: CAWSVRASYEQYF. The rearrangement joins TRBV30 to TRBJ2-7, with D tentatively TRBD2 (5 bases). The CDR3 totals 13 residues. V lost 0 bases and J lost 1, with 7 bases in between. The V gene's germline CDR1 is GTSNPN and CDR2 SVGIG (reference sequence). The whole variable domain, remainder taken from reference TRBV30 and TRBJ2-7, is SQTIHQWPATLVQPVGSPLSLECTVEGTSNPNLYWYRQAAGRGLQLLFYSVGIGQISSEVPQNLSASRPQDRQFILSSKKLLLSDSGFYLCAWSVRASYEQYFGPGTRLTVT.

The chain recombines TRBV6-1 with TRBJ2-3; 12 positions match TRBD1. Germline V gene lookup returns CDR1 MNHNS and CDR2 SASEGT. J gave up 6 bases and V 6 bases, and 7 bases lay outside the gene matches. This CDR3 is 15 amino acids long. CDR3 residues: CASRAGTGGEDTQYF. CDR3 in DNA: TGTGCCAGCAGGGCCGGGACAGGGGGCGAGGATACGCAGTATTTT.

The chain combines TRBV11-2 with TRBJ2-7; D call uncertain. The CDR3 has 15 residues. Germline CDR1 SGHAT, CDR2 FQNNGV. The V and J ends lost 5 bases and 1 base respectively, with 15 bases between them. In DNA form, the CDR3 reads TGTGCCAGCAGCCGTGGTGGGGATAGTTCCTACGAGCAGTACTTC. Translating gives CASSRGGDSSYEQYF.

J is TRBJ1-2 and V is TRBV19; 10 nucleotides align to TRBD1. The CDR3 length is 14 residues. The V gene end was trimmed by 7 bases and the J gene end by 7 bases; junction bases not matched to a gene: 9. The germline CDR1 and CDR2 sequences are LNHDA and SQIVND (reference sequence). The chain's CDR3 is CASKGTGEHRGYTF. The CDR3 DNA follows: TGTGCCAGTAAGGGGACAGGGGAGCACCGTGGCTACACCTTC.

Written as DNA, the CDR3 is TGTGCCAGCAGTTTAGCGGGGCAGTACTACGACAATGAGCAGTTCTTC. It yields the protein CASSLAGQYYDNEQFF. This chain uses TRBV28 with TRBJ2-1, with D possibly TRBD2 on 6 matching bases. V gave up 2 bases and J gave up 5 bases, with 16 bases separating them. CDR3 length: 16 amino acids. CDR1 and CDR2 from the germline V gene are MDHEN and SYDVKM.

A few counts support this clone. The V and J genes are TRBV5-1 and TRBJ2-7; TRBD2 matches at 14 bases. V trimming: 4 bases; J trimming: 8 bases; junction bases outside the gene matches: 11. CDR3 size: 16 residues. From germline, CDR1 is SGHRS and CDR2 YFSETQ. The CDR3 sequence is CASSLGLAGGFLKQYF. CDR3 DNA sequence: TGCGCCAGCAGCCTTGGACTAGCGGGAGGATTTCTAAAGCAGTACTTC. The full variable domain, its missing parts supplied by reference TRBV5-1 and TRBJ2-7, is KAGVTQTPRYLIKTRGQQVTLSCSPISGHRSVSWYQQTPGQGLQFLFEYFSETQRNKGNFPGRFSGRQFSNSRSEMNVSTLELGDSALYLCASSLGLAGGFLKQYFGPGTRLTVT.